This is a list of T cell receptor beta chains from one sample in a study of T cell repertoires in cytomegalovirus infection. Their antigens remain unidentified. A single record per CDR3 protein comes from TCRdb applying MiXCR to the reads. Of under 50,000 distinct CDR3 sequences in the sample, around 23% were seen once. The sample here was CD8+ T cells from cultured PBMCs, taken from culture after CMV antigen stimulation. All receptors derive from a human donor in good health (CMV status not recorded). Some clones in this sample may be carry-over from other donors' samples. The CDR3 runs from the conserved cysteine through the conserved F or W. The order of the fields is CDR3 DNA, CDR3 protein, D gene, J gene, V gene, clone size. D genes are given only for firm matches. Clone size appears in some rows only: once, few, many, or a class for an expanded clone.

CDR3nt: TGTGCCACCAAAGCCCGAACGGCCTACTATGGCTACACCTTC
CDR3aa: CATKARTAYYGYTF
d_gene: NA
j_gene: TRBJ1-2
v_gene: TRBV28
abundance: few

CDR3nt: TGTGCCAGCAGCCAAGAGGGCAGGGTCGGGACCCAGTACTTC
CDR3aa: CASSQEGRVGTQYF
d_gene: NA
j_gene: TRBJ2-5
v_gene: TRBV3-1
abundance: NA

CDR3nt: TGTGCCAGCAGCTCTTTTCCGGGGCCGAACTACGAGCAGTACTTC
CDR3aa: CASSSFPGPNYEQYF
d_gene: NA
j_gene: TRBJ2-7
v_gene: TRBV7-6
abundance: NA

CDR3nt: TGCGCCAGCAGCCAAGCGAATAGCGGGACGGGCGAGCAGTACTTC
CDR3aa: CASSQANSGTGEQYF
d_gene: TRBD2
j_gene: TRBJ2-7
v_gene: TRBV4-1
abundance: NA

CDR3nt: TGTGCCAGCAGCCCTCAGGGAGCGACTAACTATGGCTACACCTTC
CDR3aa: CASSPQGATNYGYTF
d_gene: NA
j_gene: TRBJ1-2
v_gene: TRBV5-6
abundance: once

CDR3nt: TGTGCCAGCAGCCTGTTACCGGGATCCTTTAATGAGCAGTTCTTC
CDR3aa: CASSLLPGSFNEQFF
d_gene: NA
j_gene: TRBJ2-1
v_gene: TRBV7-2
abundance: many

CDR3nt: TGTGCCAGCAGCTTCCGGGACAGGGGCTACGAGCAGTACTTC
CDR3aa: CASSFRDRGYEQYF
d_gene: TRBD1
j_gene: TRBJ2-7
v_gene: TRBV7-8
abundance: many

CDR3nt: TGTGCCAGCAGCTTAGAAAGGGGGGTCACAGATACGCAGTATTTT
CDR3aa: CASSLERGVTDTQYF
d_gene: NA
j_gene: TRBJ2-3
v_gene: TRBV7-8
abundance: NA

CDR3nt: TGTGCCAGCAGCTTAGCCTCGGCGTTAGCGGGGATCTACAATGAGCAGTTCTTC
CDR3aa: CASSLASALAGIYNEQFF
d_gene: TRBD2
j_gene: TRBJ2-1
v_gene: TRBV7-2
abundance: NA

CDR3nt: TGTGCCAGTCAACGGACGGACGCATCAGGGGAGCTGTTTTTT
CDR3aa: CASQRTDASGELFF
d_gene: NA
j_gene: TRBJ2-2
v_gene: TRBV19
abundance: NA

CDR3nt: TGTGCCAGCAGTGAAGCTGGTACCACAGATACGCAGTATTTT
CDR3aa: CASSEAGTTDTQYF
d_gene: NA
j_gene: TRBJ2-3
v_gene: TRBV2
abundance: NA

CDR3nt: TGTGCCAGCAGCTTAAGGGGCAGGGTCCTCTCCGATGAAAAACTGTTTTTT
CDR3aa: CASSLRGRVLSDEKLFF
d_gene: NA
j_gene: TRBJ1-4
v_gene: TRBV7-8
abundance: few

CDR3nt: TGTGCCAGCAGCGACAGGGAAGGTTCCACTGAAGCTTTCTTT
CDR3aa: CASSDREGSTEAFF
d_gene: TRBD1
j_gene: TRBJ1-1
v_gene: TRBV5-6
abundance: few

CDR3nt: TGTGCCACCAATCTCCGGGTCGGCACAGATACGCAGTATTTT
CDR3aa: CATNLRVGTDTQYF
d_gene: NA
j_gene: TRBJ2-3
v_gene: TRBV7-8
abundance: many

CDR3nt: TGTGCCACCAGCAGAGATTGGCAGCAGAACACTGAAGCTTTCTTT
CDR3aa: CATSRDWQQNTEAFF
d_gene: NA
j_gene: TRBJ1-1
v_gene: TRBV15
abundance: NA

CDR3nt: TGTGCCAGCAGCTTAGGTATGGGAAACACTGAAGCTTTCTTT
CDR3aa: CASSLGMGNTEAFF
d_gene: NA
j_gene: TRBJ1-1
v_gene: TRBV7-9
abundance: few

CDR3nt: TGTGCCAGCAGTTACGCCCTAGGGGTAGCGGTCAATGAGCAGTTCTTC
CDR3aa: CASSYALGVAVNEQFF
d_gene: NA
j_gene: TRBJ2-1
v_gene: TRBV5-6
abundance: NA

CDR3nt: TGCGCCAGCAGCCAAGAAGGAGCCGGCTGGGGAGCCAAAAACATTCAGTACTTC
CDR3aa: CASSQEGAGWGAKNIQYF
d_gene: NA
j_gene: TRBJ2-4
v_gene: TRBV4-1
abundance: once

CDR3nt: TGCAGTGCCGAAACCGGGGGGCCTAGCGGGAGGGGATACAATGAGCAGTTCTTC
CDR3aa: CSAETGGPSGRGYNEQFF
d_gene: TRBD2
j_gene: TRBJ2-1
v_gene: TRBV20-1
abundance: NA

CDR3nt: TGTGCCAGCAGTTTACAGGACACCCTCACAGATACGCAGTATTTT
CDR3aa: CASSLQDTLTDTQYF
d_gene: NA
j_gene: TRBJ2-3
v_gene: TRBV27
abundance: once

CDR3nt: TGTGCCAGTAGTATAGAGACAGGAGGCACTGAAGCTTTCTTT
CDR3aa: CASSIETGGTEAFF
d_gene: NA
j_gene: TRBJ1-1
v_gene: TRBV19
abundance: few

CDR3nt: TGTGCCAGCAGTTACCCCATCGGGGGCGGCACTGAAGCTTTCTTT
CDR3aa: CASSYPIGGGTEAFF
d_gene: NA
j_gene: TRBJ1-1
v_gene: TRBV6-5
abundance: few

CDR3nt: TGTGCCAGCAGTTACTCTACACGGGAAGTTTTTTCACCCCTCCACTTT
CDR3aa: CASSYSTREVFSPLHF
d_gene: NA
j_gene: TRBJ1-6
v_gene: TRBV6-8
abundance: NA

CDR3nt: TGTGCCAGTAGTGGGGGCAATGAGCAGTTCTTC
CDR3aa: CASSGGNEQFF
d_gene: NA
j_gene: TRBJ2-1
v_gene: TRBV19
abundance: few

CDR3nt: TGTGCCAGCAGTTTTGAAGAAGTTCCCTACAATGAGCAGTTCTTC
CDR3aa: CASSFEEVPYNEQFF
d_gene: NA
j_gene: TRBJ2-1
v_gene: TRBV28
abundance: few

CDR3nt: TGTGCCAGCAGCGTGTCGCGGGGGGCCAGCGATGAGCAGTTCTTC
CDR3aa: CASSVSRGASDEQFF
d_gene: TRBD2
j_gene: TRBJ2-1
v_gene: TRBV7-9
abundance: once

CDR3nt: TGTGCCAGCAGCGTACCCAGCGGGAGGGTCAATGAGCAGTTCTTC
CDR3aa: CASSVPSGRVNEQFF
d_gene: TRBD2
j_gene: TRBJ2-1
v_gene: TRBV9
abundance: few

CDR3nt: TGTGCCAGCAGTGGAAGACAGGCGGATGGCTACACCTTC
CDR3aa: CASSGRQADGYTF
d_gene: NA
j_gene: TRBJ1-2
v_gene: TRBV2
abundance: NA

CDR3nt: TGTGCCAGCAACCTTGACCTAAATCAGCCCCAGCATTTT
CDR3aa: CASNLDLNQPQHF
d_gene: NA
j_gene: TRBJ1-5
v_gene: TRBV5-5
abundance: few

CDR3nt: TGTGCCAGCAGTTACTCCAGGGGGCTGAGCTCTGGGGCCAACGTCCTGACTTTC
CDR3aa: CASSYSRGLSSGANVLTF
d_gene: TRBD1
j_gene: TRBJ2-6
v_gene: TRBV6-2/TRBV6-3
abundance: NA

CDR3nt: TGCGCCAGCAGCCAAGATGGGCTAGCCCCCAATGAGCAGTTCTTC
CDR3aa: CASSQDGLAPNEQFF
d_gene: NA
j_gene: TRBJ2-1
v_gene: TRBV4-1
abundance: NA

CDR3nt: TGTGCCAGCAGCTTAGGGTACTCGAACGAGCAGTACTTC
CDR3aa: CASSLGYSNEQYF
d_gene: NA
j_gene: TRBJ2-7
v_gene: TRBV11-2
abundance: NA

CDR3nt: TGTGCCAGCACCTACGAAGGCGCGTTCACTGAAGCTTTCTTT
CDR3aa: CASTYEGAFTEAFF
d_gene: NA
j_gene: TRBJ1-1
v_gene: TRBV6-6
abundance: few

CDR3nt: TGTGCCAGCAGCCACGGGGAGGATACGCAGTATTTT
CDR3aa: CASSHGEDTQYF
d_gene: NA
j_gene: TRBJ2-3
v_gene: TRBV9
abundance: few

CDR3nt: TGTGCCAGCAGCTTTCTAATCGGGCCTCCAGATACGCAGTATTTT
CDR3aa: CASSFLIGPPDTQYF
d_gene: NA
j_gene: TRBJ2-3
v_gene: TRBV12-3/TRBV12-4
abundance: NA

CDR3nt: TGTGCCAGCAGCTTAGAAGGTGGGCGACGACATGGCTACACCTTC
CDR3aa: CASSLEGGRRHGYTF
d_gene: NA
j_gene: TRBJ1-2
v_gene: TRBV7-9
abundance: few

CDR3nt: TGTGCCAGCAGCCTTTGGGGGTTAGCGACCTCTAACTATGGCTACACCTTC
CDR3aa: CASSLWGLATSNYGYTF
d_gene: NA
j_gene: TRBJ1-2
v_gene: TRBV7-2
abundance: few